Listed below are T cell receptor beta chains from one sample, sequenced in a study of T cell responses to AZD1222 COVID-19 vaccine. Clones were sequenced by immunoSEQ multiplex PCR, and TCRdb holds only the in-frame ones, with some missing. The sample lists 90,000 to 150,000 clones, about 89% occurring once. Here the sequenced sample was peripheral blood, taken on day 0 of AZD1222 vaccination. The receptors shown here come from an adult in good health. The CDR3 runs from the conserved cysteine through the conserved F or W. A D gene is named only where the DNA matches it firmly. Part of the rows lack a size; the others show once, few, many or a class for expanded clones.

TRBJ1-1,TRBV15,-,-,CATSSPPGARNTEAFF,TGTGCCACCAGCAGCCCCCCGGGGGCGAGGAACACTGAAGCTTTCTTT
TRBJ1-5,TRBV12-5,once,TRBD1,CASGQGQFQPQHF,TGTGCTAGTGGTCAGGGACAGTTTCAGCCCCAGCATTTT
TRBJ1-1,TRBV5-4,-,TRBD1,CASSGTGRLGTEAFF,TGTGCCAGCAGCGGGACAGGGAGGCTTGGCACTGAAGCTTTCTTT
TRBJ1-2,TRBV6-5,once,-,CASRSTVTNYGYTF,TGTGCCAGCAGATCGACAGTAACGAACTATGGCTACACCTTC
TRBJ2-1,TRBV30,-,TRBD1,CAWSVLGTGVDEQFF,TGTGCCTGGAGTGTTCTAGGGACAGGGGTCGATGAGCAGTTCTTC
TRBJ1-5,TRBV2,-,-,CASSESHAEGGNQPQHF,TGTGCCAGCAGTGAATCTCACGCTGAGGGGGGCAATCAGCCCCAGCATTTT
TRBJ2-1,TRBV28,-,TRBD1,CASSLQQGVWEQFF,TGTGCCAGCAGTTTACAACAGGGGGTATGGGAGCAGTTCTTC
TRBJ1-3,TRBV5-1,-,-,CASSLAVGAGNTIYF,TGCGCCAGCAGCTTGGCCGTGGGCGCCGGAAACACCATATATTTT
TRBJ1-5,TRBV19,-,-,CASSRQGNQPQHF,TGTGCCAGTAGTAGACAAGGCAATCAGCCCCAGCATTTT
TRBJ1-2,TRBV5-1,-,-,CASSFGQTNYGYTF,TGCGCCAGCAGCTTTGGACAGACTAACTATGGCTACACCTTC
TRBJ2-7,TRBV5-1,-,-,CASSPVGGPYEQYF,TGCGCCAGCAGCCCGGTGGGGGGCCCCTACGAGCAGTACTTC
TRBJ2-3,TRBV5-8,-,-,CASSYIQGWDTQYF,TGTGCCAGCAGCTACATCCAGGGATGGGATACGCAGTATTTT
TRBJ2-1,TRBV5-8,-,-,CASSLYPSTGSSYNEQFF,TGTGCCAGCAGCTTGTATCCCAGTACAGGGAGCTCCTACAATGAGCAGTTCTTC
TRBJ1-3,TRBV29-1,-,TRBD1,CSAGQGSDGNTIYF,TGCAGCGCAGGACAGGGGTCGGACGGAAACACCATATATTTT
TRBJ1-3,TRBV19,-,-,CASSSVGVSGNTIYF,TGTGCCAGTAGTAGTGTGGGCGTCTCTGGAAACACCATATATTTT
TRBJ2-1,TRBV6-5,once,-,CASSYRGPRDEQFF,TGTGCCAGCAGTTACCGGGGTCCCCGAGATGAGCAGTTCTTC
TRBJ1-1,TRBV5-1,-,TRBD1,CASSWGTGTEAFF,TGCGCCAGCAGTTGGGGGACAGGCACTGAAGCTTTCTTT
TRBJ1-5,TRBV15,-,TRBD1,CATSRDSGQGARGNQPQHF,TGTGCCACCAGCAGAGATTCGGGGCAGGGGGCGCGAGGCAATCAGCCCCAGCATTTT
TRBJ1-6,TRBV3-1/TRBV3-2,-,-,CASSQEGGSPLHF,TGTGCCAGCAGCCAAGAGGGGGGCTCACCCCTCCACTTT
TRBJ1-1,TRBV7-9,-,TRBD1,CASSQIQGATEAFF,TGTGCCAGCAGCCAAATACAGGGGGCGACTGAAGCTTTCTTT
TRBJ1-2,TRBV9,-,-,CASSGGRGRYGYTF,TGTGCCAGCAGCGGGGGCCGGGGAAGGTATGGCTACACCTTC
TRBJ1-1,TRBV18,-,TRBD1,CASSRDTGTANTEAFF,TGTGCCAGCTCACGGGACACCGGGACAGCAAACACTGAAGCTTTCTTT
TRBJ1-1,TRBV3-1/TRBV3-2,-,-,CASSPSGAANTEAFF,TGTGCCAGCAGCCCTTCGGGGGCAGCGAACACTGAAGCTTTCTTT
TRBJ2-1,TRBV5-1,-,-,CASSLVGQTYNEQFF,TGCGCCAGCAGCTTGGTTGGACAGACCTACAATGAGCAGTTCTTC
TRBJ1-4,TRBV19,-,-,CASSMRTVDEKLFF,TGTGCCAGTAGTATGAGGACGGTGGATGAAAAACTGTTTTTT
TRBJ2-7,TRBV6-5,-,-,CASRRDGLPRDEQYF,TGTGCCAGCAGGAGAGACGGACTCCCTCGGGACGAGCAGTACTTC
TRBJ1-2,TRBV10-2,-,-,CASSEDSVAYGYTF,TGCGCCAGCAGTGAGGACAGCGTCGCCTATGGCTACACCTTC
TRBJ2-4,TRBV6-5,-,-,CASSYGGEDIQYF,TGTGCCAGCAGTTACGGGGGCGAAGACATTCAGTACTTC
TRBJ1-6,TRBV5-5,-,TRBD1,CASSPGTDNSPLHF,TGTGCCAGCAGTCCCGGGACAGACAATTCACCCCTCCACTTT
TRBJ2-7,TRBV9,-,-,CASSDLALGEQYF,TGTGCCAGCAGCGACTTAGCCCTAGGCGAGCAGTACTTC
TRBJ1-6,TRBV18,-,TRBD1,CASSPAVGQGSRPLHF,TGTGCCAGCTCACCCGCTGTAGGACAGGGGTCCCGACCCCTCCACTTT
TRBJ1-1,TRBV6-4,-,TRBD1,CASSDGTEKAFF,TGTGCCAGCAGTGACGGGACAGAAAAAGCTTTCTTT
TRBJ2-3,TRBV27,-,-,CASSLRTRLADTQYF,TGTGCCAGCAGTCTGCGGACGCGTCTCGCAGATACGCAGTATTTT
TRBJ1-6,TRBV7-3,-,-,CASSQSRNSPLHF,TGTGCCAGCAGTCAGAGCCGGAATTCACCCCTCCACTTT
TRBJ2-5,TRBV7-8,-,-,CASSLLLGGQYF,TGTGCCAGCAGCCTCCTGCTGGGGGGCCAGTACTTC
TRBJ1-1,TRBV12-3/TRBV12-4,-,-,CASRRQANTEAFF,TGTGCCAGCAGGCGACAGGCGAACACTGAAGCTTTCTTT
TRBJ1-1,TRBV19,-,-,CASSGQLNTEAFF,TGTGCCAGTAGTGGACAGCTGAACACTGAAGCTTTCTTT
TRBJ1-4,TRBV29-1,-,TRBD1,CSVDPGQGNEKLFF,TGCAGCGTTGACCCGGGACAGGGTAACGAAAAACTGTTTTTT
TRBJ1-1,TRBV19,-,-,CASRLTGSAAFF,TGTGCCAGTAGGCTCACAGGGAGCGCAGCTTTCTTT
TRBJ1-2,TRBV12-5,-,-,CASGLTPGQRLYGYTF,TGTGCTAGTGGTTTGACACCCGGACAGAGACTATATGGCTACACCTTC
TRBJ1-2,TRBV6-5,-,-,CASSFRDFYGYTF,TGTGCCAGCAGTTTCCGGGACTTCTATGGCTACACCTTC
TRBJ1-3,TRBV5-1,-,-,CASSLDKNSGNTIYF,TGCGCCAGCAGCTTGGACAAAAACTCTGGAAACACCATATATTTT
TRBJ2-1,TRBV7-3,-,TRBD2,CASSARTSGIDEQFF,TGTGCCAGCAGCGCGCGGACTAGCGGGATAGATGAGCAGTTCTTC
TRBJ1-4,TRBV5-1,-,-,CASSGGDVGEKLFF,TGCGCCAGCAGCGGAGGGGACGTCGGTGAAAAACTGTTTTTT
TRBJ2-7,TRBV6-5,-,-,CASSRQASSYEQYF,TGTGCCAGCAGCCGACAGGCGAGCTCCTACGAGCAGTACTTC
TRBJ1-5,TRBV6-5,few,-,CGPGTGGNQPQHF,TGTGGCCCGGGAACCGGGGGCAATCAGCCCCAGCATTTT
TRBJ2-2,TRBV6-4,-,TRBD1,CASSDQGARTGELFF,TGTGCCAGCAGTGATCAGGGGGCCCGCACCGGGGAGCTGTTTTTT
TRBJ2-1,TRBV13,once,TRBD2,CASSGGLVPGDEQFF,TGTGCCAGCAGCGGGGGACTAGTCCCAGGCGATGAGCAGTTCTTC
TRBJ1-4,TRBV19,-,-,CASSLAKGGGEKLFF,TGTGCCAGTAGTCTCGCCAAAGGGGGAGGTGAAAAACTGTTTTTT
TRBJ1-1,TRBV2,-,-,CASSEVVEAFF,TGTGCCAGCAGTGAAGTGGTGGAAGCTTTCTTT
TRBJ1-4,TRBV6-5,once,-,CASSYRAGGDEKLFF,TGTGCCAGCAGTTACAGGGCAGGAGGGGATGAAAAACTGTTTTTT
TRBJ2-7,TRBV7-2,-,-,CASSARDGPYEQYF,TGTGCCAGCAGCGCCCGGGACGGGCCCTACGAGCAGTACTTC
TRBJ2-5,TRBV28,-,TRBD2,CASLGGAGETQYF,TGTGCCAGCCTGGGAGGGGCAGGGGAGACCCAGTACTTC